At least ten counts were recorded for the clone carrying this T cell receptor (beta chain). No antigen is known for it. The sample is drawn from a study of tumor-infiltrating lymphocytes in primary liver carcinoma. The tissue used was unsorted bulk material of about 19-33 mg. RNA and DNA were co-extracted from it with the AllPrep DNA/RNA mini kit. With a constant-region primer, TCR beta cDNA was made from 400 to 550 ng of total RNA. Nested multiplex PCR, run for three rounds with slightly modified ARM-PCR, yielded TCR beta libraries. Primers for the first two PCR rounds were TRBV1-TRBV30 forward primers and a C-beta reverse primer (roughly 9 cycles per round). One entry per CDR3 protein results from TCRdb running MiXCR on the multiplex PCR reads. The table has about 32,000 distinct CDR3 sequences, just under 75% seen once. The CDR3 has 15 residues. Germline V lookup: CDR1 MNHEY, CDR2 SMNVEV (reference sequence). With 3 bases removed from V and 7 bases from J, the gap between germline ends came to 16 bases.

Study-wide findings and caveats: The overlap of tumor-adjacent and tumor-blood pairs was smaller than that of tumor region pairs. Tumor top-250-clone fraction significantly exceeded that of blood (p = 0.039). Detection in all five tumor regions applied to only about 7-24% of top clones.

The rearrangement links TRBV27 to TRBJ2-1, with D maybe TRBD1 (5 bases). The TCR was taken from a man between 35 and 55 years old with primary liver carcinoma and hepatitis B virus infection. Sample: liver tumor tissue from sampling region 4. Indicated subset: tumor region T4, right-lateral pole. The CDR3 DNA follows: TGTGCCAGCAGTTTGGTTGGGCAGGGAAGGAATGAGCAGTTCTTC. Amino acid sequence: CASSLVGQGRNEQFF.